A single sample gave rise to the 20 T cell receptor beta chains below, sequenced in a study of response to subunit inactivated influenza vaccine. TCRdb reprocessed the RT-PCR reads via MiXCR and lists one record per CDR3 protein. The repertoire holds about 780,000 distinct CDR3 sequences, with under 20% as singletons. The material was PBMCs from blood, obtained more than 4 days after vaccination. These TCRs come from a man aged 50 to 59 who received an inactivated influenza vaccine.

This clonotype was recorded a few times. The gene calls are TRBV12-3 or TRBV12-4 and TRBJ2-3; TRBD1 might be the D (5 bases). CDR3 size: 14 residues. V was shortened by 4 bases and J by 3 bases, with 11 bases between the two germline ends. CDR3 bases: TGTGCCAGCAGTTCCCCAGGGATGACAGATACGCAGTATTTT. Translated: CASSSPGMTDTQYF.

This chain links TRBV23-1 with TRBJ2-5; the D gene is possibly TRBD2 (5 bases). TRBV23-1 is reported as an ORF; its role is uncertain. V was cut by 7 bases and J by 4 bases, with 16 bases left in between. The length of the CDR3 is 14 residues. The CDR3 coding sequence is TGCGCCAGCATGGGGAGTCCTTGGGCAGAGACCCAGTACTTC. Translation gives CASMGSPWAETQYF.

In this sample, this clonotype turned up a few times. The chain joins TRBV18 to TRBJ2-7, with 8 bases that match TRBD1. The CDR3 runs to 15 residues. Germline lookup yields CDR1 KGHSH and CDR2 LQKENI. The ends lost 5 bases at V and 3 bases at J; junction bases unmatched: 9. CDR3 DNA sequence: TGTGCCAGCTCAGACCTCGGGACAGGTTTCTACGAGCAGTACTTC. This gives the protein CASSDLGTGFYEQYF.

V gene TRBV11-3 combines with J gene TRBJ2-7, with TRBD2 as a possible D gene (5 bases). This CDR3 spans 13 amino acids. Germline values: CDR1 SGHNT, CDR2 YENEEA. V shed 0 bases and J shed 5 bases, with 8 bases lying between them. The CDR3 spells CASSLDARDEQYF. The CDR3 DNA follows: TGTGCCAGCAGCTTAGATGCGCGGGACGAGCAGTACTTC.

The chain joins TRBV29-1 to TRBJ2-5; 10 nucleotides agree with TRBD1. The CDR3 contains 15 residues. In germline, CDR1 is SQVTM, CDR2 ANQGSEA. With V trimmed by 3 bases and J by 2 bases, 6 bases remained unmatched. The CDR3 sequence is CSVDGRTGGQETQYF. The CDR3 DNA is TGCAGCGTTGACGGCAGGACAGGGGGGCAAGAGACCCAGTACTTC.

This rearrangement joins TRBV7-6 to TRBJ2-1; 11 bases map to TRBD2. The CDR3 consists of 18 residues. Germline V CDR1 and CDR2: SGHVS, FNYEAQ. V was clipped by 9 bases and J by 0 bases; unmatched bases: 13. CDR3 bases: TGTGCCAGTAGGCGACTAGCGGGATTCATTAGCTCCTACAATGAGCAGTTCTTC. As protein: CASRRLAGFISSYNEQFF.

The gene calls are TRBV18 and TRBJ2-6, with D unclear. Trimming shortened V by 3 bases and J by 0 bases, and 15 bases separated the two germline ends. Looked up from germline, CDR1 is KGHSH and CDR2 is LQKENI. The CDR3 consists of 18 residues. DNA for the CDR3: TGTGCCAGCTCACCCCAAGGTGTGAGGCTCTCTGGGGCCAACGTCCTGACTTTC. This codes for CASSPQGVRLSGANVLTF.

The chain employs TRBV24-1 and TRBJ2-3; TRBD2 matches at 16 bases. The CDR3 totals 16 residues. Looked up from germline, CDR1 is KGHDR and CDR2 is SFDVKD. The ends lost 4 bases at V and 7 bases at J; junction bases unmatched: 4. As DNA, the CDR3 is TGTGCCACCAGTGAGGGACTAGCGGGAGGGCCATATACGCAGTATTTT. Translated, it gives CATSEGLAGGPYTQYF.

The rearrangement uses TRBV7-2 and TRBJ2-5; 12 bases match TRBD2. Trimming took 6 bases from V and 6 from J; bases not matched to a gene: 14. This CDR3 has 17 residues. CDR1 is SGHTA, CDR2 FQGNSA, per germline. CDR3 DNA: TGTGCCAGCAGGGAAAACGGACTAGCGGGATTCGGAAAGACCCAGTACTTC. Its translation is CASRENGLAGFGKTQYF.

This clonotype was observed a few times. V usage is TRBV6-1 and J usage is TRBJ2-7; 8 bases are shared with TRBD1. The length of the CDR3 is 15 residues. Trimming removed 6 bases from V and 3 bases from J; junction bases left unmatched: 10. Germline values: CDR1 MNHNS, CDR2 SASEGT. The CDR3 protein is CASRLHDRGLYEQYF. The DNA for the CDR3 is TGTGCCAGCAGGCTACACGACAGGGGACTCTACGAGCAGTACTTC.

This clonotype has only a few counts. The gene calls are TRBV28 and TRBJ2-7, with D unresolved. With 3 bases removed from V and 2 bases from J, the gap between germline ends came to 11 bases. Germline V gives CDR1 MDHEN, CDR2 SYDVKM. The CDR3 extends over 14 amino acids. The DNA for the CDR3 is TGTGCCAGCAGTTTCTTTGGGTTCACCTACGAGCAGTACTTC. It yields the protein CASSFFGFTYEQYF.

This chain links TRBV24-1 with TRBJ2-1, with D possibly being TRBD2 (5 bases). The V end was cut by 6 bases, the J end by 6 bases, with 11 bases between. The CDR3 loop spans 13 amino acids. Germline V CDR1 and CDR2: KGHDR, SFDVKD. The DNA for the CDR3 is TGTGCCACCAGTTCGAGGGAAACCAATGAGCAGTTCTTC. Translating it yields CATSSRETNEQFF.

V gene TRBV2 combines with J gene TRBJ2-4, with D tentatively TRBD2 (6 bases). The CDR3 extends over 14 amino acids. Deletions cut 2 bases from V and 7 bases from J, with 12 bases between. CDR1 SNHLY and CDR2 FYNNEI come from the germline V gene. The CDR3 is CASSELWEENIQYF. The DNA of the CDR3 is TGTGCCAGCAGTGAACTTTGGGAGGAGAACATTCAGTACTTC. Full variable domain (remainder filled in from reference TRBV2 and TRBJ2-4): EPEVTQTPSHQVTQMGQEVILRCVPISNHLYFYWYRQILGQKVEFLVSFYNNEISEKSEIFDDQFSVERPDGSNFTLKIRSTKLEDSAMYFCASSELWEENIQYFGAGTRLSVL.

This clonotype was seen a few times. This chain links TRBV20-1 with TRBJ2-1, with TRBD1 as a possible D gene (5 bases). CDR1 is DFQATT, CDR2 SNEGSKA, per germline (reference sequence). Trimming removed 7 bases from V and 4 bases from J, with 5 bases in between. The CDR3 runs 10 residues. CDR3 in amino acids: CSGQYNEQFF. The CDR3 coding sequence is TGCAGTGGACAGTACAATGAGCAGTTCTTC.

V is TRBV5-1 and J is TRBJ2-3; 15 positions agree with TRBD2. Trimming removed 4 bases from V and 4 bases from J; junction bases left unmatched: 10. The CDR3 runs 18 residues. Looked up from germline, CDR1 is SGHRS and CDR2 is YFSETQ. CDR3: CASSPWTSGGAVADTQYF. The CDR3 coding sequence is TGCGCCAGCAGCCCCTGGACTAGCGGGGGGGCCGTCGCAGATACGCAGTATTTT.

This clonotype was counted between two and nine times. The V call is TRBV6-5, the J call TRBJ2-5, with 12 bases matching TRBD1. Trimming cost V 2 bases and J 5 bases; bases outside gene matches: 9. Germline V gene sequence: CDR1 MNHEY, CDR2 SVGAGI. The CDR3 has 17 residues. The CDR3 nucleotides read TGTGCCAGCAGTTACGGTTCGGGACAGGGGGCAGGGGAGACCCAGTACTTC. It yields the protein CASSYGSGQGAGETQYF.

This clonotype has only a few counts. This chain joins TRBV15 and TRBJ1-2; D might be TRBD1 (5 bases). This CDR3 region has 14 residues. The germline V gene encodes CDR1 LNHNV and CDR2 YYDKDF (reference sequence). Trimming shortened V by 0 bases and J by 6 bases, and 11 bases separated the two germline ends. The chain's CDR3 is CATSRDREGNGYTF. The CDR3 DNA is TGTGCCACCAGCAGAGATCGGGAGGGGAATGGCTACACCTTC.

This clonotype was seen more than once but under ten times. The chain recombines TRBV6-2 or TRBV6-3 with TRBJ2-3; 7 positions agree with TRBD2. V was clipped by 8 bases and J by 0 bases; unmatched bases: 11. Germline CDR1 MNHEY, CDR2 SVGEGT. CDR3 length: 16 amino acids. CDR3 coding DNA: TGTGCCAGCTTTAGTGATACTAGCGAAAGCACAGATACGCAGTATTTT. Protein sequence: CASFSDTSESTDTQYF.

This clonotype was recorded a few times. The chain employs TRBV7-2 and TRBJ2-7, with D tentatively TRBD1 (5 bases). Germline values: CDR1 SGHTA, CDR2 FQGNSA. The CDR3 length is 17 residues. Trimming removed 2 bases at V and 4 bases at J, with 21 bases between. The DNA for the CDR3 is TGTGCCAGCAGCTTATTTAGGTCTGGGGCTTCCCGGTACGAGCAGTACTTC. Translating it yields CASSLFRSGASRYEQYF.

In its sample, this clonotype was seen a few times. CDR3 residues: CATSREGDVQPQHF. The DNA for the CDR3 is TGTGCCACCAGCAGGGAAGGGGACGTCCAGCCCCAGCATTTT. The V call is TRBV15, the J call TRBJ1-5; a possible D gene is TRBD1 (5 bases). Trimming cost V 3 bases and J 7 bases, with 13 bases left between them. Per germline, CDR1 LNHNV and CDR2 YYDKDF (reference sequence). This CDR3 is built from 14 residues.